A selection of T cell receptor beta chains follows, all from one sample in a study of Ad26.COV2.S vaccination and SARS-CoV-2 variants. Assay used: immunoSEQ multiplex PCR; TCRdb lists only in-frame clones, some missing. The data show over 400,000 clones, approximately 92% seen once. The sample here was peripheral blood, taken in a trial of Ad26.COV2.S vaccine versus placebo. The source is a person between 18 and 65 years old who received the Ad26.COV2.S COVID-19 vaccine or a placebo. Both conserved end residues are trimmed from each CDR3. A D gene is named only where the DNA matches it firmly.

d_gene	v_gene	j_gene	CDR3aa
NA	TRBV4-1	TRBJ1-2	ASSQVLPRDGYT
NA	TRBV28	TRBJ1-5	ASTRESNQPQH
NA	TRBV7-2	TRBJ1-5	ASSKGGQNQPQH
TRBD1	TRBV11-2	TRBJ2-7	ASSTQTGAYEQY
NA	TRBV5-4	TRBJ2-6	ASSLGRAGANVLT
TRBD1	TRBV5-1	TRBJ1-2	ASSLTQGANGYT
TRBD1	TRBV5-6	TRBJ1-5	ASSLGGTGLNQPQH
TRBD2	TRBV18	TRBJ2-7	ASSRLAGAEQY
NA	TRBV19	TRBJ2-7	ASSIYSGTQGVYEQY
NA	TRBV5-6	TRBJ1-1	ASLIRRIRGTEAF
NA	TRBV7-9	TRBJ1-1	ASSPPVVLPNTEAF
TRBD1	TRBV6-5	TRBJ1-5	ASSYSRGTGIGPQH
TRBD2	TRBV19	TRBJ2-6	ASSGLAGGPGANVLT
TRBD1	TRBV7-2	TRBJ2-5	ASSSAGTGNRETQY
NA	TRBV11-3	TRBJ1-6	ASKTAGGNSPLH
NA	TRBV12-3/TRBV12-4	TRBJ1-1	ASQEAWNTEAF
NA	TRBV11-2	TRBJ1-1	ASSSGGWTEAF
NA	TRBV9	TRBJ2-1	ASSVGGPSYNEQF
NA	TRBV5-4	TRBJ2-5	ASSLVGQETQY
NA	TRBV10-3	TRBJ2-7	AISATQAQIINSYEQY
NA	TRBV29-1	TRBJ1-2	SVEGFYGYT
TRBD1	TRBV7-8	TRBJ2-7	ASSLRARGPWEQY
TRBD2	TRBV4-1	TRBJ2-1	ASSQASGLAGNEQF
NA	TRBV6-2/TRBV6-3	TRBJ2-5	ASSYRQDQETQY
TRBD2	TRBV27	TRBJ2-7	ASSLGGRISYEQY
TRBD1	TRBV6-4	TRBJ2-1	ASSDFGGTGNNEQF
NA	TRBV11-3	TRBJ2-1	ASSPRRSNEQF
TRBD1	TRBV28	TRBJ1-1	ASSSGGTEAF
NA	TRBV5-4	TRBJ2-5	ASSPSGGPQETQY
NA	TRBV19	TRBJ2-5	ASSIGGETQY
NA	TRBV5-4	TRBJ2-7	ASSFLGTLRDEQY
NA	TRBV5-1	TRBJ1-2	ASSLWGGNYGYT
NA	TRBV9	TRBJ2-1	ASSAHVSYNEQF
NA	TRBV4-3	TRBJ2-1	ASSEGRSAGEQF
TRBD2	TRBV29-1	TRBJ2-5	SVRASGALGAQY
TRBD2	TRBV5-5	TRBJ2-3	ASSLGVAGSDTQY
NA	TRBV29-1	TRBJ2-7	SVETDSYEQY
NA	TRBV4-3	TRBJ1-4	ASSQAATEANEKLF
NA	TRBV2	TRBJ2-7	ASIFDYEQY
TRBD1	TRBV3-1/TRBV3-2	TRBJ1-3	ASSRQGSGNTIY
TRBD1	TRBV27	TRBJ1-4	ASSSRGGNEKLF
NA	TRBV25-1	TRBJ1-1	ASSEIGANTEAF
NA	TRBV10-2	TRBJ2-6	ASSELIGVSGANVLT
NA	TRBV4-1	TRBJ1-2	ASSQDSYGYT
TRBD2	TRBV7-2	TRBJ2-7	ASSSPPLADYSYEQY
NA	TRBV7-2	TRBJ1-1	ASSSGWANTEAF
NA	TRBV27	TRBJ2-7	ASSFEFPPYEQY
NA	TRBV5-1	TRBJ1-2	ASSLGVLVGKDGYT
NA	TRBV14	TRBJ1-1	ASSQGVNTEAF
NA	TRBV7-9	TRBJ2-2	ASSLWVNTGELF
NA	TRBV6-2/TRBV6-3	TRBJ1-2	ASSSRTYGYT
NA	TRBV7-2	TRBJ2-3	ASSLEGTTYTDTQY
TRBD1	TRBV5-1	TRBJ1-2	ARSGGTGGLSINRDDGYT
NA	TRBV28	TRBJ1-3	ASSVGGAGNTIY
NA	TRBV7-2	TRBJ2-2	ASSAQGFGGELF
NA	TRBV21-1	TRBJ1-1	ASSKADRAGKETEAF
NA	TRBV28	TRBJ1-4	ASSFFRVSNEKLF
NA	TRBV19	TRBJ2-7	ASSIIGYEQY
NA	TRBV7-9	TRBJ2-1	ASSFVGNEQF